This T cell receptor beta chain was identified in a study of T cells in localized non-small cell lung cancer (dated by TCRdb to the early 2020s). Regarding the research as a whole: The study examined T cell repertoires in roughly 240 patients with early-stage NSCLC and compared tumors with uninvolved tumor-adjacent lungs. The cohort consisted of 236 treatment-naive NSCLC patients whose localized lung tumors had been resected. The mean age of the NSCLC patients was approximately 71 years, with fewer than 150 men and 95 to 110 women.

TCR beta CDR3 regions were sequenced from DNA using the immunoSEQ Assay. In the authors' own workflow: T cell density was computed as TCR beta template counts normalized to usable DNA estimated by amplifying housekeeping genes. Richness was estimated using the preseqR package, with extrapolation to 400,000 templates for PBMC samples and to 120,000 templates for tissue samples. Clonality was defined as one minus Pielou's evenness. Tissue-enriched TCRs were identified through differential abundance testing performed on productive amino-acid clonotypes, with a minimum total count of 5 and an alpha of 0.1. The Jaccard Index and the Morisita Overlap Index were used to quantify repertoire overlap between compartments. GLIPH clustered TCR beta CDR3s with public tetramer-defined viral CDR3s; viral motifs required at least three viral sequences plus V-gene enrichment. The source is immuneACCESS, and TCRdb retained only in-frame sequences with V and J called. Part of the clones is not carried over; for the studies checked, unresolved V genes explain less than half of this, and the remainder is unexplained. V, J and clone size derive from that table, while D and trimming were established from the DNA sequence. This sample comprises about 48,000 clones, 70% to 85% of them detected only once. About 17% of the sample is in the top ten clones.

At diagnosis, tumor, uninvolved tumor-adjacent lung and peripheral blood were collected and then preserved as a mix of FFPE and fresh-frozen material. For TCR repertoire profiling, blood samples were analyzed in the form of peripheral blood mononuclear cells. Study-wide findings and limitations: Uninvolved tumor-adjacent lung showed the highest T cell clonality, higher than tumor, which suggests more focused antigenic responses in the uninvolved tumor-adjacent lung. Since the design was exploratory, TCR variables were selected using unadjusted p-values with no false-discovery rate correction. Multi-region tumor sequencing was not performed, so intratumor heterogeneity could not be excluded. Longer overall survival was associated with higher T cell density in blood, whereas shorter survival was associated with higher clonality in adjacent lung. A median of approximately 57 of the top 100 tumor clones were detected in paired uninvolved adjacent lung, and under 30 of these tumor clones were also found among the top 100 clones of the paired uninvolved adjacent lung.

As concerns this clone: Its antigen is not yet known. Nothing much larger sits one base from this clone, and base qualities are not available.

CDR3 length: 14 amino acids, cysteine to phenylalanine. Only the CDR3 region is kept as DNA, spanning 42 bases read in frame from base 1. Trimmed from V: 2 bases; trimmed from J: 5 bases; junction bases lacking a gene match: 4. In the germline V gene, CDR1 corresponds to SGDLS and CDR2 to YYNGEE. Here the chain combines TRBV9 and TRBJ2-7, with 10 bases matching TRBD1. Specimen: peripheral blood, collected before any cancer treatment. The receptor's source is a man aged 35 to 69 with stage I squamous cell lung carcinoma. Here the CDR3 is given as CASSVLGQGDEQYF. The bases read TGTGCCAGCAGCGTGTTAGGACAGGGGGACGAGCAGTACTTC.